This T cell receptor (beta chain) is drawn from a study of cytomegalovirus exposure and HLA in healthy donors. Points from the study as a whole: Rarity held for most TCR sequences, but there were some public TCRs that occurred in many donors.

The CDR3 extends over 14 amino acids. Germline lookup yields CDR1 MNHEY and CDR2 SMNVEV (reference sequence). This clone was found a few times. Its antigen is not known. Method: immunoSEQ multiplex PCR; TCRdb's copy keeps in-frame clones and lacks some. Of approximately 72,000 clones listed, roughly 94% are singletons. The receptor was derived from a woman younger than 35 in good health and CMV-seronegative. The chain recombines TRBV27 with TRBJ2-2; 10 positions agree with TRBD1. The sample comprised PBMCs. The CDR3 loop is CATGQGTFTGELFF. The CDR3 nucleotides read TGTGCTACGGGACAGGGGACTTTCACCGGGGAGCTGTTTTTT.